This T cell receptor beta chain emerged from a study of T cells in Graves' hyperthyroidism and ophthalmopathy. The study, taken as a whole, reports: Ophthalmopathy was distinguished from stable hyperthyroidism by 13 V-J signatures.

This clonotype was counted ten times or more. Antigen: not known. Amplification of TCR beta CDR3 regions used RNA as the template. Researchers ran a first-round RT-PCR on the TCR CDR3 using the HTBI primer set. MiXCR, run by TCRdb on the multiplex PCR reads, gives a single entry per CDR3 protein. Of hundreds of thousands of distinct CDR3 sequences detected, roughly 15% appear once; the ten largest clones hold 3.8%. Every diagnosis used clinical symptoms, serum thyroxine and TRAb, thyroid ultrasound and orbital computed tomography. A 10 ml volume of fresh peripheral blood provided the PBMCs. This TCR was recovered from a woman under 40 with Graves' hyperthyroidism. The sample was blood.

The DNA for the CDR3 is TGTGCCAGCAGCTCAGGGGGGACAGGGGGCAATGAGCAGTTCTTC. Its protein product is CASSSGGTGGNEQFF. The chain combines TRBV7-2 with TRBJ2-1; 11 nucleotides align to TRBD1. Germline values: CDR1 SGHTA, CDR2 FQGNSA. This CDR3 region has 15 residues. V gave up 4 bases and J gave up 6 bases; unmatched junction bases: 5.